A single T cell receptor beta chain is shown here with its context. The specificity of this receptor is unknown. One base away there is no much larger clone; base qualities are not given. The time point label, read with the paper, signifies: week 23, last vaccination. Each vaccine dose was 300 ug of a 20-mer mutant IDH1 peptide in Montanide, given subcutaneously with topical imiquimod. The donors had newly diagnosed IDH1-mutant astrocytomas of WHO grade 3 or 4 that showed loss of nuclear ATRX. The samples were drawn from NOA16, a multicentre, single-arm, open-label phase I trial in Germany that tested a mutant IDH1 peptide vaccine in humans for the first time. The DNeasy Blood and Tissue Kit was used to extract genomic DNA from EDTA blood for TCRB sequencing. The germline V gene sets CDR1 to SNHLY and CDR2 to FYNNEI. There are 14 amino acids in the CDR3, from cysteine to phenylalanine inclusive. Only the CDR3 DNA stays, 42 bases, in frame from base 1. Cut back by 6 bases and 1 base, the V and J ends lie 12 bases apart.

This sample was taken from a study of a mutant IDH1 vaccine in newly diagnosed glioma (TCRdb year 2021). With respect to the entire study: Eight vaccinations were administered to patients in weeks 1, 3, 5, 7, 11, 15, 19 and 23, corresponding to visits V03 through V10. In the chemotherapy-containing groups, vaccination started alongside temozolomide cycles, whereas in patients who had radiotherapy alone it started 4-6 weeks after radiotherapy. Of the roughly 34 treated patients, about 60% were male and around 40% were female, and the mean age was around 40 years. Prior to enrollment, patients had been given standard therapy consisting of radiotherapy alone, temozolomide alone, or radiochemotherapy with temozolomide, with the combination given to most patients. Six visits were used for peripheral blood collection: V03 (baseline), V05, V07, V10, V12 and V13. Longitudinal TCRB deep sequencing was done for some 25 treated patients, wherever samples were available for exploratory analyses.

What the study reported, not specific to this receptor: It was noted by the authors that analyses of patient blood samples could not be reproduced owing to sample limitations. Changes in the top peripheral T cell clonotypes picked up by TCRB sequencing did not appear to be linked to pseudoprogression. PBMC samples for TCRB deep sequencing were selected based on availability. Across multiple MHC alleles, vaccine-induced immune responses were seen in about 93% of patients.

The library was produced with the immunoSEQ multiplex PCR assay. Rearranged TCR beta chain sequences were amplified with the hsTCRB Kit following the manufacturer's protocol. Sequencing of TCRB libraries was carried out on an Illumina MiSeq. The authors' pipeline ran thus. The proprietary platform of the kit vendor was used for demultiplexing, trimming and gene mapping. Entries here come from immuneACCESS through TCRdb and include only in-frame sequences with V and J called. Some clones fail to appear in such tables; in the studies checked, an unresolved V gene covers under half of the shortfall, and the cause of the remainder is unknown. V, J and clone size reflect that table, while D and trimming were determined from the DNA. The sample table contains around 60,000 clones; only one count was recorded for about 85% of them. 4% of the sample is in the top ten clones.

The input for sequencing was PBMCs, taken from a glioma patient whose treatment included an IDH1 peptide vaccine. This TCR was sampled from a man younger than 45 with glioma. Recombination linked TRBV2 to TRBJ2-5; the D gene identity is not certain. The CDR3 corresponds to CASSPWIGQETQYF. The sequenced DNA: TGTGCCAGCAGCCCCTGGATAGGCCAAGAGACCCAGTACTTC.